The next 31 T cell receptor beta chains were all read from a single sample in a study of cytomegalovirus exposure and HLA in healthy donors. Clones were sequenced by immunoSEQ multiplex PCR, and TCRdb holds only the in-frame ones, with some missing. The table shows about 49,000 clones, with around 94% occurring only once. Sequenced sample: PBMCs. These receptor sequences come from a woman between 18 and 30 years old in good health and CMV-seropositive.

This chain uses TRBV27 with TRBJ2-3, with TRBD1 identical over 9 bases. Germline-derived CDR1 and CDR2 are MNHEY and SMNVEV (reference sequence). With 2 bases clipped from V and 0 bases from J, the junction kept 3 bases outside the gene matches. The CDR3 loop spans 16 amino acids. The CDR3 nucleotides read TGTGCCAGCAGTTTACTCGGACAGGGGAGCACAGATACGCAGTATTTT. This codes for CASSLLGQGSTDTQYF.

The chain combines TRBV7-9 with TRBJ2-1, with D possibly being TRBD2 (5 bases). The CDR3 is 16 residues long. CDR1 and CDR2 (germline): SEHNR, FQNEAQ (reference sequence). Trimming took off 6 bases at V and 0 bases at J, with 15 bases between the two ends. In DNA form, the CDR3 reads TGTGCCAGCAGAAAAACCGGGGATAGCTCCTACAATGAGCAGTTCTTC. Translated: CASRKTGDSSYNEQFF.

This CDR3 reads CASTPGQGGPGANVLTF. CDR3 nucleotide sequence: TGTGCCAGCACCCCGGGACAGGGGGGCCCTGGGGCCAACGTCCTGACTTTC. V usage is TRBV5-4 and J usage is TRBJ2-6, with 11 bases that match TRBD1. Per germline, CDR1 SGHNT and CDR2 YYREEE (reference sequence). This CDR3 is 17 amino acids long. With 6 bases clipped from V and 2 bases from J, the junction kept 7 bases outside the gene matches.

This rearrangement joins TRBV11-2 to TRBJ2-1, with D unresolved. V lost 5 bases and J 4 bases, leaving 6 bases between the germline ends. The CDR3 is 12 amino acids. Per the germline V gene, CDR1 is SGHAT and CDR2 is FQNNGV. CDR3 nucleotide sequence: TGTGCCAGCAGCCTCGGGTACAATGAGCAGTTCTTC. It encodes CASSLGYNEQFF. Supplemented by reference TRBV11-2 and TRBJ2-1, the full variable domain reads EAGVAQSPRYKIIEKRQSVAFWCNPISGHATLYWYQQILGQGPKLLIQFQNNGVVDDSQLPKDRFSAERLKGVDSTLKIQPAKLEDSAVYLCASSLGYNEQFFGPGTRLTVL.

The chain combines TRBV7-2 with TRBJ1-5; the match to TRBD1 covers 7 bases. V shed 1 base and J 2 bases; nucleotides not matched to a gene: 5. Germline V gene lookup returns CDR1 SGHTA and CDR2 FQGNSA. The CDR3 is made up of 16 amino acids. CDR3 sequence (DNA): TGTGCCAGCAGCTTAGAGACAGGGTCAGGCAATCAGCCCCAGCATTTT. It is translated as CASSLETGSGNQPQHF.

The chain couples TRBV30 to TRBJ2-7, with 16 bases aligning to TRBD2. V lost 0 bases to trimming and J lost 3 bases; unmatched junction nucleotides: 8. The CDR3 consists of 18 residues. Germline V gene lookup returns CDR1 GTSNPN and CDR2 SVGIG (reference sequence). The CDR3 nucleotides are TGTGCCTGGAGTGTAGAAAAGGGACTAGCGGGAGGGTACTACGAGCAGTACTTC. This gives the protein CAWSVEKGLAGGYYEQYF.

The V and J genes are TRBV11-2 and TRBJ2-3, with 12 bases fitting TRBD2. Unmatched junction bases numbered 2, after V lost 5 bases and J lost 2 bases. The V gene's germline CDR1 is SGHAT and CDR2 FQNNGV. This CDR3 contains 15 residues. Written as DNA, the CDR3 is TGTGCCAGCAGCCGGACTAGCGGGAACACAGATACGCAGTATTTT. It yields the protein CASSRTSGNTDTQYF.

This chain connects TRBV2 to TRBJ1-2, with D uncertain. There are 13 residues in the CDR3. Trimming pared 2 bases from V and 8 bases from J, leaving 12 bases between. Germline loops: CDR1 SNHLY, CDR2 FYNNEI. The DNA of the CDR3 is TGTGCCAGCAGTGAAACTAGTCTTGGAGGCTACACCTTC. It codes for CASSETSLGGYTF. The complete variable domain, with remaining parts taken from reference TRBV2 and TRBJ1-2, reads EPEVTQTPSHQVTQMGQEVILRCVPISNHLYFYWYRQILGQKVEFLVSFYNNEISEKSEIFDDQFSVERPDGSNFTLKIRSTKLEDSAMYFCASSETSLGGYTFGSGTRLTVV.

The chain employs TRBV6-1 and TRBJ2-6; D not resolved. The CDR3 is made up of 17 amino acids. Trimming took off 1 base at V and 0 bases at J, with 10 bases between the two ends. Looked up from germline, CDR1 is MNHNS and CDR2 is SASEGT. The CDR3 here is CASSEVVSTSGANVLTF. For the CDR3, the DNA is TGTGCCAGCAGTGAAGTGGTCAGTACCTCTGGGGCCAACGTCCTGACTTTC.

This chain joins TRBV5-1 and TRBJ2-1; D unclear. Deletions cut 3 bases from V and 10 bases from J, with 8 bases between. The CDR3 is 11 residues long. CDR1 is SGHRS and CDR2 is YFSETQ in the germline V gene. The CDR3 sequence: CASSWRGEQFF. CDR3 nucleotide sequence: TGCGCCAGCAGCTGGCGCGGAGAGCAGTTCTTC.

The gene calls are TRBV28 and TRBJ2-2, with D tentatively TRBD2 (7 bases). The V gene lost 6 bases and the J gene lost 4 bases, with 9 bases spanning the gap. CDR3 length equals 13 residues. Per germline, CDR1 MDHEN and CDR2 SYDVKM. CDR3 sequence reads: CASRRGGTGELFF. The CDR3 DNA sequence: TGTGCCAGCAGAAGGGGGGGCACCGGGGAGCTGTTTTTT.

This CDR3 reads CASSLGLAGSADTQYF. The CDR3 DNA follows: TGTGCCAGCAGCTTAGGGCTAGCGGGATCGGCAGATACGCAGTATTTT. The gene calls are TRBV7-9 and TRBJ2-3; 9 nucleotides line up with TRBD2. The trim removed 1 base at V and 4 bases at J, leaving 6 bases unmatched. Germline V CDR1 and CDR2: SEHNR, FQNEAQ (reference sequence). This CDR3 is built from 16 residues.

The chain recombines TRBV7-3 with TRBJ2-1, with D perhaps matching TRBD1 (5 bases). The CDR3 runs to 14 residues. Germline CDR1 SGHTA, CDR2 FQGTGA. V was shortened by 0 bases and J by 5 bases, with 8 bases between the two germline ends. This chain's CDR3 is CASSLTPRDNEQFF. CDR3 DNA: TGTGCCAGCAGCTTAACGCCCAGGGACAATGAGCAGTTCTTC. Drawing the rest from reference TRBV7-3 and TRBJ2-1, the complete variable domain is GAGVSQTPSNKVTEKGKYVELRCDPISGHTALYWYRQSLGQGPEFLIYFQGTGAADDSGLPNDRFFAVRPEGSVSTLKIQRTERGDSAVYLCASSLTPRDNEQFFGPGTRLTVL.

The V gene is TRBV19, the J gene TRBJ2-1; 7 bases match TRBD2. V shed 4 bases and J 6 bases; nucleotides not matched to a gene: 6. The CDR3 spans 14 residues. The germline V gene encodes CDR1 LNHDA and CDR2 SQIVND (reference sequence). The CDR3 sequence: CASSNREAGNEQFF. The CDR3 DNA is TGTGCCAGTAGTAACCGGGAGGCAGGCAATGAGCAGTTCTTC. The full variable domain, with the rest looked up from reference TRBV19 and TRBJ2-1, is DGGITQSPKYLFRKEGQNVTLSCEQNLNHDAMYWYRQDPGQGLRLIYYSQIVNDFQKGDIAEGYSVSREKKESFPLTVTSAQKNPTAFYLCASSNREAGNEQFFGPGTRLTVL.

The V gene is TRBV30, the J gene TRBJ2-2; tentatively, D is TRBD1 (6 bases). V lost 5 bases and J 7 bases, leaving 8 bases between the germline ends. The CDR3 contains 11 residues. Germline CDR1 is GTSNPN and CDR2 is SVGIG (reference sequence). This chain's CDR3 is CAWLGGGELFF. The CDR3 bases are TGTGCCTGGCTAGGGGGCGGGGAGCTGTTTTTT.

CDR3 in amino acids: CASSLTSLNRINYGYTF. The CDR3 coding sequence is TGTGCCAGCAGCTTAACTAGTTTGAACCGGATTAACTATGGCTACACCTTC. This sequence joins TRBV11-3 and TRBJ1-2; D not certain. The V gene lost 2 bases and the J gene lost 1 base, with 17 bases spanning the gap. The germline gives CDR1 SGHNT, CDR2 YENEEA. CDR3 length: 17 residues.

The gene calls are TRBV6-9 and TRBJ2-7; possibly TRBD2 for D (5 bases). CDR3 length: 13 amino acids. Trimming removed 4 bases from V and 2 bases from J, with 9 bases in between. Germline V gene sequence: CDR1 MNHGY, CDR2 SVAAGI. The CDR3 DNA reads TGTGCCAGCAGTTTTGAGGGCCCCTACGAGCAGTACTTC. It codes for CASSFEGPYEQYF.

The chain recombines TRBV5-4 with TRBJ1-1; D gene unclear. From germline, CDR1 is SGHNT and CDR2 YYREEE (reference sequence). The CDR3 sequence is 14 residues long. Trimming stripped 0 bases from V and 1 base from J, with 7 bases between. CDR3 sequence: CASSLEAENTEAFF. CDR3 sequence (DNA): TGTGCCAGCAGCTTGGAGGCGGAGAACACTGAAGCTTTCTTT.

This clone was seen only once. The chain combines TRBV18 with TRBJ1-5, with 8 bases matching TRBD1. The trim removed 3 bases at V and 2 bases at J, leaving 3 bases unmatched. Germline V gene lookup returns CDR1 KGHSH and CDR2 LQKENI. The CDR3 runs 15 residues. CDR3: CASSPRGPGNQPQHF. DNA of the CDR3: TGTGCCAGCTCACCCAGGGGGCCGGGCAATCAGCCCCAGCATTTT.

V usage is TRBV27 and J usage is TRBJ1-4; TRBD1 matches at 10 bases. Germline CDR1 MNHEY, CDR2 SMNVEV (reference sequence). The CDR3 is 17 amino acids. V gave up 7 bases and J gave up 2 bases; unmatched junction bases: 10. The CDR3 nucleotides are TGTGCCAGCACCATATCGGGGACAGGGGTCACTAATGAAAAACTGTTTTTT. It translates to CASTISGTGVTNEKLFF. Complete variable domain (other parts from reference TRBV27 and TRBJ1-4): EAQVTQNPRYLITVTGKKLTVTCSQNMNHEYMSWYRQDPGLGLRQIYYSMNVEVTDKGDVPEGYKVSRKEKRNFPLILESPSPNQTSLYFCASTISGTGVTNEKLFFGSGTQLSVL.

The chain carries TRBV27 and TRBJ2-1; D unclear. Germline CDR1 reads MNHEY; CDR2 reads SMNVEV (reference sequence). Trimming took 5 bases from V and 0 from J, leaving 11 bases between them. The CDR3 runs to 15 residues. The CDR3 sequence: CASSPQRSSYNEQFF. In DNA form, the CDR3 reads TGTGCCAGCAGTCCGCAACGGAGCTCCTACAATGAGCAGTTCTTC.

This rearrangement joins TRBV11-3 to TRBJ2-4, with a weak D call TRBD2 (6 bases). This CDR3 region has 16 residues. Trimming took 1 base from V and 4 from J, leaving 14 bases between them. The germline CDR1 and CDR2 sequences are SGHNT and YENEEA. The CDR3 sequence: CASSLGGDGTKNIQYF. DNA of the CDR3: TGTGCCAGCAGCTTAGGCGGGGACGGCACAAAAAACATTCAGTACTTC.

This clone turned up a few times. This chain uses TRBV21-1 with TRBJ2-1; the table calls TRBD2, which could not be checked here. TRBV21-1 is marked as a pseudogene. CDR3 length equals 16 residues. The CDR3 protein is CASSKGAEGSYNEQFF. In DNA, the CDR3 is TGTGCCAGCAGCAAAGGGGCAGAGGGATCCTACAATGAGCAGTTCTTC.

The rearrangement links TRBV6-5 to TRBJ1-5, with D possibly being TRBD1 (5 bases). This CDR3 spans 15 amino acids. V was clipped by 2 bases and J by 0 bases, with 8 bases between them. CDR1 and CDR2 from the germline V gene are MNHEY and SVGAGI. DNA for the CDR3: TGTGCCAGCAGTTACGCCGGGGGTAGCAATCAGCCCCAGCATTTT. Protein: CASSYAGGSNQPQHF.

The sample holds one count of this clone. The genes are TRBV30 and TRBJ1-2, with D possibly being TRBD1 (6 bases). Trimming took off 2 bases at V and 0 bases at J, with 13 bases between the two ends. Germline values: CDR1 GTSNPN, CDR2 SVGIG (reference sequence). The length of the CDR3 is 15 residues. The CDR3 protein is CAWSSTGLSNYGYTF. DNA of the CDR3: TGTGCCTGGAGTAGTACAGGGCTTTCTAACTATGGCTACACCTTC.

The chain employs TRBV9 and TRBJ1-3, with TRBD1 matching 11 bases. This CDR3 spans 15 amino acids. Looked up from germline, CDR1 is SGDLS and CDR2 is YYNGEE. V dropped 3 bases and J dropped 2; count of bases not matched to a gene: 1. This chain's CDR3 is CASSAGQGAGNTIYF. CDR3 bases: TGTGCCAGCAGCGCGGGACAGGGGGCTGGAAACACCATATATTTT.

The chain employs TRBV5-4 and TRBJ2-3, with TRBD2 matching 14 bases. The CDR3 runs to 18 residues. CDR1 SGHNT and CDR2 YYREEE come from the germline V gene (reference sequence). V shed 3 bases, J shed 1 base, and the junction held 7 bases outside the gene matches. The CDR3 sequence is CASSSGTSGSYGTDTQYF. Here the CDR3 DNA reads TGTGCCAGCAGCTCCGGGACTAGCGGGAGTTATGGCACAGATACGCAGTATTTT.

This clone was seen only once. The chain links TRBV29-1 to TRBJ2-7; 12 nucleotides line up with TRBD2. Per germline, CDR1 SQVTM and CDR2 ANQGSEA. The CDR3 spans 17 residues. V lost 4 bases and J lost 4; bases outside the gene matches: 14. The DNA for the CDR3 is TGCAGCGTTGCCGGGCACTGGACTAGCGGGACGACTTACGAGCAGTACTTC. Amino acid sequence: CSVAGHWTSGTTYEQYF.

The chain carries TRBV7-9 and TRBJ2-1, with TRBD1 as a possible D gene (5 bases). The V and J ends lost 4 bases and 0 bases respectively, with 7 bases between them. The CDR3 is made up of 14 amino acids. CDR1 SEHNR and CDR2 FQNEAQ come from the germline V gene (reference sequence). CDR3 protein: CASSSGNSYNEQFF. For the CDR3, the DNA is TGTGCCAGCAGCTCAGGGAACTCCTACAATGAGCAGTTCTTC.

The CDR3 is CASSIEGADYQPQHF. DNA of the CDR3: TGTGCCAGTAGTATAGAGGGGGCGGACTATCAGCCCCAGCATTTT. The V gene is TRBV19, the J gene TRBJ1-5; TRBD1 is a possible D gene (6 bases). The CDR3 is 15 residues long. Per the germline V gene, CDR1 is LNHDA and CDR2 is SQIVND (reference sequence). V was trimmed by 0 bases and J by 5 bases, leaving 11 bases between them. The whole variable domain, filled in from reference TRBV19 and TRBJ1-5, reads DGGITQSPKYLFRKEGQNVTLSCEQNLNHDAMYWYRQDPGQGLRLIYYSQIVNDFQKGDIAEGYSVSREKKESFPLTVTSAQKNPTAFYLCASSIEGADYQPQHFGDGTRLSIL.

The table lists this clone with a count of one. The chain joins TRBV5-1 to TRBJ2-1, with 12 bases matching TRBD2. CDR3 length equals 17 residues. CDR1 is SGHRS and CDR2 is YFSETQ in the germline V gene. V was pared by 4 bases and J by 1 base, with 6 bases of the junction left unmatched. The CDR3 is CASSTGLAGNSYNEQFF. Written as DNA, the CDR3 is TGCGCCAGCAGCACCGGACTAGCGGGAAATTCCTACAATGAGCAGTTCTTC.